The following is a TCR beta chain sequence with its context. The antigen remains unidentified. J lost 0 bases, V lost 0 bases, and 5 bases had no gene match. Germline V gene sequence: CDR1 SGHRS, CDR2 YFSETQ. The CDR3 runs 18 residues. The entry originates in a study of OX40 agonist ivuxolimab in advanced cancers. Study-level information: Patients in dose escalation had liver, melanoma, kidney or head and neck cancers.

The timepoints at which blood was sampled were baseline, cycle 4 day 1, and cycle 7 day 1. Sequencing was performed with immunoSEQ multiplex PCR; in TCRdb, only in-frame clones are kept and a portion is missing. Of tens of thousands of clones detected, about four fifths appear once; the ten largest clones hold 2.5% to 3%. Overall study results and limits: Clonal expansion by week 6 occurred in CD4+ and CD8+ blood T cells (at 0.1 to 3.0 mg/kg). In CD8+ T cells, expanded clones were on average more numerous than in CD4+.

The receptor was isolated from an adult with an advanced solid tumor such as melanoma, head and neck, liver or kidney cancer. The starting material was CD4+ or CD8+ T cells sorted from blood, obtained in a trial of the OX40 agonist ivuxolimab. The chain joins TRBV5-1 to TRBJ2-6, with 8 bases aligning to TRBD1. In DNA, the CDR3 is TGCGCCAGCAGCTTGGGGACAGGGTGGGGCTCTGGGGCCAACGTCCTGACTTTC. Translating it yields CASSLGTGWGSGANVLTF.